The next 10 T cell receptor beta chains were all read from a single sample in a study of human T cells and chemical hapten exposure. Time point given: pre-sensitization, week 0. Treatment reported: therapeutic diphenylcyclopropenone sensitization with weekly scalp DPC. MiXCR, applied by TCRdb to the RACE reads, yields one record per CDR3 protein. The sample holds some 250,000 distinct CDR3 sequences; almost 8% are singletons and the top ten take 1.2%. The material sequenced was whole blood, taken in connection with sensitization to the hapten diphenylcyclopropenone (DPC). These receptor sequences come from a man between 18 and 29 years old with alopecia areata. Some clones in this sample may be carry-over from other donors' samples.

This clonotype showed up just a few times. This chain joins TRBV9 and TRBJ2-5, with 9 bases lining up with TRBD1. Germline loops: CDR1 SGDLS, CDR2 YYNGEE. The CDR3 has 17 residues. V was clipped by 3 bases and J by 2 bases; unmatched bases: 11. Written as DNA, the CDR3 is TGTGCCAGCAGCGGGCGGTTTGGGGACAGGGCGCAAGAGACCCAGTACTTC. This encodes CASSGRFGDRAQETQYF.

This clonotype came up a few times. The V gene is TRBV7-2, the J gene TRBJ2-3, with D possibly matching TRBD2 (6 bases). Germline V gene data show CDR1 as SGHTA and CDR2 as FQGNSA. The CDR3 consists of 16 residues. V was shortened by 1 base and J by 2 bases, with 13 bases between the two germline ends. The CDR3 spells CASSLVGSGHTDTQYF. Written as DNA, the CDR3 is TGTGCCAGCAGCTTAGTTGGTAGCGGTCACACAGATACGCAGTATTTT.

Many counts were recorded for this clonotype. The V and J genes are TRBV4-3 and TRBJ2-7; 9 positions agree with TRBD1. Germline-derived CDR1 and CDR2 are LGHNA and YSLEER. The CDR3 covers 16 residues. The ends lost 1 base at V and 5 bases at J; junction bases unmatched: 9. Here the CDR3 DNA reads TGCGCCAGCAGCCAAGCCGCCGGGACAGGGTCCCACGAGCAGTACTTC. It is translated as CASSQAAGTGSHEQYF.

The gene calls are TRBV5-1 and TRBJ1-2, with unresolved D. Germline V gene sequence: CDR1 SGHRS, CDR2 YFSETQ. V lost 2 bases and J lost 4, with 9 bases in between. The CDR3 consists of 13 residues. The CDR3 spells CASSLDGFYGYTF. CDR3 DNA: TGCGCCAGCAGCTTAGACGGTTTCTATGGCTACACCTTC.

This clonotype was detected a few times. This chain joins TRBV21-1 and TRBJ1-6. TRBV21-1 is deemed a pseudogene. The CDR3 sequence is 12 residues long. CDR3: CASSKLGHSLHF. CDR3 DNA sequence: TGTGCCAGCAGCAAATTGGGCCATTCCCTCCACTTT.

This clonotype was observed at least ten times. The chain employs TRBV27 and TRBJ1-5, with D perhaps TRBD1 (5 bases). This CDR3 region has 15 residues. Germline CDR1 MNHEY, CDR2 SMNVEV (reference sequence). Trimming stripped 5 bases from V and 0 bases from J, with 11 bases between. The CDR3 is CASSPGGDSNQPQHF. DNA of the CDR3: TGTGCCAGCAGTCCCGGGGGGGATAGCAATCAGCCCCAGCATTTT.

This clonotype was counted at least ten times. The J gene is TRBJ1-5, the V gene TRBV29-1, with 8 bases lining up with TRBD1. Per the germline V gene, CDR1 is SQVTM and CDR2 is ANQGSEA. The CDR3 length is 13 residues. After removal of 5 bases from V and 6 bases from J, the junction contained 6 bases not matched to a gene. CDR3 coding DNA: TGCAGCGTTTCAGGGGGCCGGTCTCAGCCCCAGCATTTT. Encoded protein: CSVSGGRSQPQHF.

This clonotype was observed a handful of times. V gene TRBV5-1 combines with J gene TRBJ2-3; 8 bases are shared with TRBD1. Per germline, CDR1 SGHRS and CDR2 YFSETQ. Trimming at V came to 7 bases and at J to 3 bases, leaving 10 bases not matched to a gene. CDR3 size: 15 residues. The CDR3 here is CASGQGNGRTDTQYF. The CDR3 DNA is TGCGCCAGCGGACAGGGAAATGGTAGGACAGATACGCAGTATTTT.

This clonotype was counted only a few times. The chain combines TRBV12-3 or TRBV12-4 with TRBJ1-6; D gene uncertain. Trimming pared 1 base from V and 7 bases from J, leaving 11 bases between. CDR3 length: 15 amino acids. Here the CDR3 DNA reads TGTGCCAGCAGTTTAGAAACCCTGCTCAATTCACCCCTCCACTTT. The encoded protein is CASSLETLLNSPLHF.

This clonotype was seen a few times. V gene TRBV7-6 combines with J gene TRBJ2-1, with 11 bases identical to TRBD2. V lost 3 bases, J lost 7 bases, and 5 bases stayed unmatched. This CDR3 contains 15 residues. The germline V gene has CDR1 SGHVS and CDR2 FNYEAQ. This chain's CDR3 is CASSFSGGARNEQFF. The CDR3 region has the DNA TGTGCCAGCAGCTTTAGCGGGGGGGCCCGGAATGAGCAGTTCTTC.